The 24 T cell receptor beta chains reported below all come from one sample, sequenced in a study of cytomegalovirus exposure and HLA in healthy donors. PCR primers comprised 60 Vbeta and 13 Jbeta primers. Libraries were prepared by immunoSEQ multiplex PCR; TCRdb keeps only in-frame clonotypes and omits some of them. The sample consists of 100,000 to 150,000 clones, 65% to 75% of them appearing once. What was sequenced was PBMCs. The receptor set was obtained from a woman between 45 and 60 years old in good health and CMV-seropositive.

This clone has just a few counts. This rearrangement joins TRBV5-4 to TRBJ2-3, with TRBD1 matching over 9 bases. In germline, CDR1 is SGHNT, CDR2 YYREEE (reference sequence). This CDR3 has 16 amino acids. After removal of 5 bases from V and 4 bases from J, the junction contained 11 bases not matched to a gene. The CDR3 loop is CASRQIGQGSPDTQYF. The CDR3 bases are TGTGCCAGCAGACAAATCGGACAGGGGAGCCCAGATACGCAGTATTTT.

The V gene is TRBV5-1, the J gene TRBJ1-2; the match to TRBD1 covers 7 bases. The ends lost 0 bases at V and 8 bases at J; junction bases unmatched: 7. The CDR3 contains 14 residues. The germline V gene encodes CDR1 SGHRS and CDR2 YFSETQ. CDR3 coding DNA: TGCGCCAGCAGCTTGGATCGAGGGGGCAACGGCTACACCTTC. It is translated as CASSLDRGGNGYTF. The entire variable domain, with the rest obtained from reference TRBV5-1 and TRBJ1-2, is as follows: KAGVTQTPRYLIKTRGQQVTLSCSPISGHRSVSWYQQTPGQGLQFLFEYFSETQRNKGNFPGRFSGRQFSNSRSEMNVSTLELGDSALYLCASSLDRGGNGYTFGSGTRLTVV.

The genes are TRBV9 and TRBJ1-3; no reliable D call. The CDR3 covers 14 residues. V gave up 3 bases and J gave up 2 bases, with 9 bases separating them. The germline V gene encodes CDR1 SGDLS and CDR2 YYNGEE. The CDR3 sequence: CASSARLAGNTIYF. The CDR3 DNA sequence: TGTGCCAGCAGCGCCCGGTTGGCTGGAAACACCATATATTTT.

J is TRBJ1-1 and V is TRBV7-2; no reliable D call. V was cut by 1 base and J by 3 bases, with 6 bases left in between. This CDR3 contains 13 residues. Germline V lookup: CDR1 SGHTA, CDR2 FQGNSA. The CDR3 DNA sequence: TGTGCCAGCAGCTTAGTTTCGGACACTGAAGCTTTCTTT. This sequence encodes CASSLVSDTEAFF.

The chain links TRBV7-2 to TRBJ2-2; D is possibly TRBD1 (5 bases). The CDR3 has 14 residues. CDR1 and CDR2 (germline): SGHTA, FQGNSA. The V gene lost 7 bases and the J gene lost 6 bases, with 15 bases spanning the gap. The CDR3 region has the DNA TGTGCCAGCACAACCCGACAGAATCCCGGGGAGCTGTTTTTT. This sequence encodes CASTTRQNPGELFF.

The rearrangement uses TRBV6-5 and TRBJ1-6, with D maybe TRBD1 (5 bases). The CDR3 contains 12 residues. Trimming took 4 bases from V and 10 from J, leaving 8 bases between them. Germline lookup yields CDR1 MNHEY and CDR2 SVGAGI. CDR3 sequence (DNA): TGTGCCAGCAGTTCGCGGACATCACCCCTCCACTTT. Its translation is CASSSRTSPLHF.

The V and J genes are TRBV5-6 and TRBJ2-5, with 12 bases lining up with TRBD2. J gave up 3 bases and V 4 bases, and 4 bases lay outside the gene matches. Germline-derived CDR1 and CDR2 are SGHDT and YYEEEE. The CDR3 sequence is 15 residues long. Here the CDR3 reads CASSPWTSGEETQYF. For the CDR3, the DNA is TGTGCCAGCAGCCCGTGGACTAGCGGGGAAGAGACCCAGTACTTC.

Note on this clone: Other DNA sequences in this sample translate to the same CDR3. The genes are TRBV27 and TRBJ1-6, with D unresolved. Germline V gene sequence: CDR1 MNHEY, CDR2 SMNVEV (reference sequence). V lost 2 bases and J 7 bases, leaving 9 bases between the germline ends. The CDR3 sequence is 14 residues long. The CDR3 DNA follows: TGTGCCAGCAGTTTAGAGGGTTTAAATTCACCCCTCCACTTT. Protein sequence: CASSLEGLNSPLHF.

This clone appeared a few times. This chain links TRBV18 with TRBJ1-5; D may be TRBD1 (5 bases). This CDR3 spans 13 amino acids. Germline V gene lookup returns CDR1 KGHSH and CDR2 LQKENI. The V end was cut by 0 bases, the J end by 7 bases, with 7 bases between. CDR3 coding DNA: TGTGCCAGCTCACCACCGGGGGGGCAGCCCCAGCATTTT. Protein product: CASSPPGGQPQHF.

The chain is built from TRBV5-1 and TRBJ1-1; D not resolved. The CDR3 sequence is 12 residues long. Germline loops: CDR1 SGHRS, CDR2 YFSETQ. V lost 3 bases and J 1 base, leaving 4 bases between the germline ends. CDR3: CASSSRNTEAFF. CDR3 nucleotides: TGCGCCAGCAGCTCTCGGAACACTGAAGCTTTCTTT.

This chain joins TRBV6-5 and TRBJ2-7, with TRBD2 identical over 10 bases. J lost 2 bases, V lost 5 bases, and 6 bases had no gene match. Germline V gene lookup returns CDR1 MNHEY and CDR2 SVGAGI. This CDR3 comprises 15 residues. For the CDR3, the DNA is TGTGCCAGCAGTCAAACTAGCGGGGCCCCCTACGAGCAGTACTTC. The encoded protein is CASSQTSGAPYEQYF.

The V call is TRBV19, the J call TRBJ1-1; D remains unclear. This CDR3 region has 14 residues. Germline V gene sequence: CDR1 LNHDA, CDR2 SQIVND (reference sequence). The V end was cut by 5 bases, the J end by 3 bases, with 13 bases between. As DNA, the CDR3 is TGTGCCAGTAGTCCCCTCGTGGGAGACACTGAAGCTTTCTTT. The encoded protein is CASSPLVGDTEAFF.

This clone occurred once. The chain links TRBV5-1 to TRBJ2-5, with D perhaps TRBD1 (5 bases). The CDR3 contains 17 residues. Germline lookup yields CDR1 SGHRS and CDR2 YFSETQ. Deletions cut 0 bases from V and 1 base from J, with 16 bases between. CDR3: CASSLGLIDSVQETQYF. CDR3 bases: TGCGCCAGCAGCTTGGGGTTAATAGACAGTGTCCAAGAGACCCAGTACTTC.

This clone has a single count. The V gene is TRBV5-8, the J gene TRBJ2-7; D possibly corresponds to TRBD1 (5 bases). Trimming pared 6 bases from V and 6 bases from J, leaving 13 bases between. This CDR3 comprises 12 residues. The germline CDR1 and CDR2 sequences are SGHTS and YDEGEE. The CDR3 spells CASNIERGEQYF. The CDR3 nucleotides read TGTGCCAGCAACATCGAAAGGGGCGAGCAGTACTTC.

Points on this clone: The identical CDR3 is also encoded by other nucleotide sequences in the sample. The V and J genes are TRBV19 and TRBJ1-5, with 7 bases matching TRBD1. V gave up 1 base and J gave up 3 bases; unmatched junction bases: 3. Germline V gives CDR1 LNHDA, CDR2 SQIVND (reference sequence). CDR3 size: 15 residues. CDR3 sequence reads: CASSIGQGLNQPQHF. CDR3 in DNA: TGTGCCAGTAGTATAGGACAGGGCCTCAATCAGCCCCAGCATTTT.

The rearrangement links TRBV6-6 to TRBJ1-5, with D perhaps matching TRBD1 (5 bases). This CDR3 has 13 residues. V lost 2 bases and J lost 7, with 9 bases in between. Germline CDR1 MNHNY, CDR2 SVGAGI (reference sequence). DNA for the CDR3: TGTGCCAGCAGTTACCAGGGTGTCCAGCCCCAGCATTTT. Its protein is CASSYQGVQPQHF.

This clone was seen a few times. V gene TRBV19 combines with J gene TRBJ2-7, with 8 bases aligning to TRBD1. Germline V gene sequence: CDR1 LNHDA, CDR2 SQIVND (reference sequence). This CDR3 comprises 14 residues. Losses at the gene ends were 5 bases for V and 2 bases for J; bases not matched to a gene: 5. The chain's CDR3 is CASSPTGEAYEQYF. The DNA of the CDR3 is TGTGCCAGTAGTCCGACAGGGGAGGCCTACGAGCAGTACTTC.

The V call is TRBV19, the J call TRBJ2-3; D is uncertain. The CDR3 is 12 amino acids. V lost 3 bases and J lost 6, with 7 bases in between. Looked up from germline, CDR1 is LNHDA and CDR2 is SQIVND (reference sequence). The CDR3 DNA reads TGTGCCAGTAGTATTATCGGGGATACGCAGTATTTT. Amino acid sequence: CASSIIGDTQYF.

V gene TRBV2 combines with J gene TRBJ2-7; 9 bases are shared with TRBD1. The V segment lost 8 bases and the J segment 2 bases; nucleotides outside the gene matches: 4. The V gene's germline CDR1 is SNHLY and CDR2 FYNNEI. The CDR3 runs 13 residues. The CDR3 sequence: CASRDRAAYEQYF. CDR3 DNA: TGTGCCAGCCGGGACAGGGCGGCCTACGAGCAGTACTTC.

J is TRBJ1-4 and V is TRBV21-1; TRBD1 is the table's D call, not checked against the DNA. TRBV21-1 counts as a pseudogene. CDR3 size: 16 residues. The CDR3 protein is CASSLNRDRGDEKLFF. The CDR3 DNA reads TGTGCCAGCAGCCTTAATAGGGACAGGGGGGATGAAAAACTGTTTTTT.

The chain carries TRBV5-1 and TRBJ2-3; perhaps TRBD1 as D (6 bases). Germline V gives CDR1 SGHRS, CDR2 YFSETQ. Deletions cut 8 bases from V and 0 bases from J, with 13 bases between. There are 14 residues in the CDR3. CDR3 loop: CASLQGTSTDTQYF. The CDR3 nucleotides read TGCGCCAGTCTACAGGGAACTAGCACAGATACGCAGTATTTT.

The rearrangement links TRBV9 to TRBJ2-3, with TRBD2 as a possible D gene (6 bases). Trimming pared 0 bases from V and 1 base from J, leaving 9 bases between. Germline values: CDR1 SGDLS, CDR2 YYNGEE. This CDR3 spans 15 amino acids. The CDR3 is CASSVVLAGTDTQYF. CDR3 coding DNA: TGTGCCAGCAGCGTAGTGTTAGCGGGCACAGATACGCAGTATTTT.

V and J are TRBV7-2 and TRBJ1-3, with D possibly matching TRBD1 (6 bases). Trimming removed 5 bases from V and 0 bases from J, with 14 bases in between. Germline values: CDR1 SGHTA, CDR2 FQGNSA. This CDR3 spans 16 amino acids. The CDR3 DNA reads TGTGCCAGCAGCAAACCACAGGGCCTCTCTGGAAACACCATATATTTT. Its translation: CASSKPQGLSGNTIYF.

J is TRBJ2-2 and V is TRBV19; TRBD1 is a possible D gene (5 bases). CDR1 and CDR2 from the germline V gene are LNHDA and SQIVND (reference sequence). The CDR3 length is 14 residues. V was shortened by 7 bases and J by 4 bases, with 13 bases between the two germline ends. CDR3 loop: CASTTMGLTGELFF. The CDR3 nucleotides read TGTGCCAGTACCACAATGGGGCTCACCGGGGAGCTGTTTTTT.